Presented here are 29 T cell receptor beta chains from one specimen sequenced in a study of CD8+CD57+ T cells in acquired aplastic anemia. Genomic DNA provided the template from which TCR beta VDJ and CDR3 profiles were obtained. TCRdb reprocessed the reads with MiXCR, giving one entry per CDR3 protein. The sample yields some 240,000 distinct CDR3 sequences, about 37% seen once. Specimen: sorted CD4+, CD8+, or CD8+CD57+ T cells (not recorded which) from PBMCs. These receptors were collected from a human donor in good health, serving as a control.

This clonotype was seen at least ten times. The rearrangement links TRBV20-1 to TRBJ2-7; possible D gene TRBD1, 6 bases. Germline-derived CDR1 and CDR2 are DFQATT and SNEGSKA (reference sequence). Trimming stripped 0 bases from V and 4 bases from J, with 16 bases between. The CDR3 has 15 amino acids. This chain's CDR3 is CSARDGTQTLYEQYF. In DNA form, the CDR3 reads TGCAGTGCTAGAGATGGGACACAGACCTTATACGAGCAGTACTTC.

This clonotype occurred many times. This rearrangement joins TRBV20-1 to TRBJ2-7, with D hard to call. Deletions cut 4 bases from V and 6 bases from J, with 13 bases between. This CDR3 region has 12 residues. In germline, CDR1 is DFQATT, CDR2 SNEGSKA (reference sequence). The CDR3 DNA reads TGCAGTGCTATTACTGGCTGGGGCGAGCAGTACTTC. This sequence encodes CSAITGWGEQYF.

This clonotype was seen at least ten times. This chain connects TRBV2 to TRBJ2-7; D possibly corresponds to TRBD2 (5 bases). Trimming removed 5 bases from V and 0 bases from J, with 11 bases in between. The CDR3 length is 14 residues. The germline V gene encodes CDR1 SNHLY and CDR2 FYNNEI. The CDR3 sequence: CASSLRESSYEQYF. The CDR3 region has the DNA TGTGCCAGCAGTTTGAGGGAGAGCTCCTACGAGCAGTACTTC.

The chain couples TRBV7-9 to TRBJ2-7, with unresolved D. Trimming left V 11 bases short and J 1 base short, with 15 bases between. This CDR3 has 13 amino acids. The V gene's germline CDR1 is SEHNR and CDR2 FQNEAQ (reference sequence). The CDR3 loop reads CALEVPASYEQYF. DNA for the CDR3: TGTGCCCTGGAAGTCCCCGCTTCCTACGAGCAGTACTTC. The whole variable domain, remainder taken from reference TRBV7-9 and TRBJ2-7, is DTGVSQNPRHKITKRGQNVTFRCDPISEHNRLYWYRQTLGQGPEFLTYFQNEAQLEKSRLLSDRFSAERPKGSFSTLEIQRTEQGDSAMYLCALEVPASYEQYFGPGTRLTVT.

To note about this clonotype: A read error may produce the germline difference seen at one junction end. This chain links TRBV10-3 with TRBJ1-5; 7 nucleotides line up with TRBD1. CDR3 length equals 15 residues. The germline V gene encodes CDR1 ENHRY and CDR2 SYGVKD. CDR3 nucleotide sequence: TGTGCCAGCAGTTATAGGCAGGGGGACAATCAGCCCCAGCATTTT. It specifies CASSYRQGDNQPQHF.

This clonotype was counted ten times or more. The V and J genes are TRBV2 and TRBJ1-1; 8 bases align to TRBD1. V trimming: 7 bases; J trimming: 4 bases; junction bases outside the gene matches: 11. This CDR3 has 15 amino acids. Germline V CDR1 and CDR2: SNHLY, FYNNEI. CDR3 in amino acids: CASKSPGGRGTEAFF. CDR3 bases: TGTGCCAGCAAGAGCCCAGGGGGCAGGGGCACTGAAGCTTTCTTT.

The chain is built from TRBV19 and TRBJ2-1, with D uncertain. With 3 bases removed from V and 5 bases from J, the gap between germline ends came to 11 bases. The CDR3 is made up of 14 amino acids. Germline V gives CDR1 LNHDA, CDR2 SQIVND (reference sequence). CDR3 sequence (DNA): TGTGCCAGTAGTATGTTTTGGGGTGACAATGAGCAGTTCTTC. This encodes CASSMFWGDNEQFF.

This clonotype was found many times. The chain couples TRBV12-3 or TRBV12-4 to TRBJ1-5; D is ambiguous. The CDR3 contains 13 residues. V shed 3 bases and J shed 5 bases, with 8 bases lying between them. The CDR3 bases are TGTGCCAGCAGTTTGGGTTTGTATCAGCCCCAGCATTTT. As protein: CASSLGLYQPQHF.

This clonotype was seen more than once but under ten times. The CDR3 loop is CASSPPSGGAMDTQYF. CDR3 in DNA: TGTGCCAGCAGCCCGCCTAGCGGGGGGGCGATGGATACGCAGTATTTT. The chain has TRBV2 and TRBJ2-3; 12 nucleotides line up with TRBD2. Germline V gives CDR1 SNHLY, CDR2 FYNNEI. Trimming cost V 6 bases and J 6 bases; bases outside gene matches: 10. CDR3 size: 16 residues.

This rearrangement joins TRBV6-5 to TRBJ2-1; D gene ambiguous. The germline V gene encodes CDR1 MNHEY and CDR2 SVGAGI. Trimming pared 5 bases from V and 7 bases from J, leaving 6 bases between. This CDR3 is built from 11 residues. CDR3: CASSEWNEQFF. CDR3 sequence (DNA): TGTGCCAGCAGTGAATGGAATGAGCAGTTCTTC.

This clonotype was seen a few times. The chain links TRBV5-1 to TRBJ1-2, with TRBD1 matching 7 bases. V dropped 0 bases and J dropped 0; count of bases not matched to a gene: 2. CDR1 and CDR2 (germline): SGHRS, YFSETQ. The CDR3 is made up of 15 amino acids. CDR3 DNA sequence: TGCGCCAGCAGCTTGGCTACAGGGGCTAACTATGGCTACACCTTC. It yields the protein CASSLATGANYGYTF.

This clonotype was seen ten or more times. The gene calls are TRBV29-1 and TRBJ2-7; TRBD2 agrees at 7 bases. V lost 7 bases to trimming and J lost 3 bases; unmatched junction nucleotides: 12. Germline values: CDR1 SQVTM, CDR2 ANQGSEA. The CDR3 has 14 amino acids. CDR3 in DNA: TGCAGCGCCATCTTAATTGGGGGGGGCTACGAGCAGTACTTC. Its translation: CSAILIGGGYEQYF.

In its sample, this clonotype was seen many times. This rearrangement joins TRBV7-6 to TRBJ2-7, with TRBD1 identical over 7 bases. Trimming cost V 8 bases and J 0 bases; bases outside gene matches: 4. The germline gives CDR1 SGHVS, CDR2 FNYEAQ. The CDR3 runs to 13 residues. This CDR3 reads CASGGQPSYEQYF. CDR3 nucleotide sequence: TGTGCCAGCGGGGGACAGCCCTCCTACGAGCAGTACTTC.

Many counts were recorded for this clonotype. The V gene is TRBV20-1, the J gene TRBJ1-2; D perhaps matches TRBD1 (6 bases). Germline assignment: CDR1 DFQATT and CDR2 SNEGSKA (reference sequence). The CDR3 consists of 12 residues. CDR3 coding DNA: TGCAGAGCAGGGGAGGGTTACTATGGCTACACCTTC. Its protein product is CRAGEGYYGYTF.

Only a few counts were recorded for this clonotype. CDR3 DNA sequence: TGCAGTGCTAGGCCGTCGGTTAACACTGAAGCTTTCTTT. Its translation is CSARPSVNTEAFF. The chain uses TRBV20-1 and TRBJ1-1; D remains ambiguous. This CDR3 has 13 residues. Trimming pared 3 bases from V and 2 bases from J, leaving 10 bases between. Germline values: CDR1 DFQATT, CDR2 SNEGSKA (reference sequence).

This clonotype occurred a few times. The V gene is TRBV7-8, the J gene TRBJ1-2, with no clear D. The germline gives CDR1 SGHVS, CDR2 FQNEAQ. The CDR3 covers 13 residues. Trimming cost V 4 bases and J 8 bases, with 14 bases left between them. In nucleotides, the CDR3 is TGTGCCAGCAGCTCCCTGGGAGAATTCGGCTACACCTTC. It yields the protein CASSSLGEFGYTF.

There are many counts of this clonotype. The chain links TRBV7-8 to TRBJ2-7; tentative D call: TRBD2 (6 bases). Trimming left V 3 bases short and J 5 bases short, with 17 bases between. This CDR3 has 15 amino acids. Germline V gene sequence: CDR1 SGHVS, CDR2 FQNEAQ. This chain's CDR3 is CASSLRRVRLDEQYF. In DNA form, the CDR3 reads TGTGCCAGCAGCTTGAGGAGGGTACGATTGGACGAGCAGTACTTC.

In its sample, this clonotype was seen a few times. This chain links TRBV4-2 with TRBJ2-3, with 8 bases aligning to TRBD1. The V and J ends lost 4 bases and 3 bases, in that order; junction bases with no gene match: 6. Germline V gives CDR1 LGHNA, CDR2 YNFKEQ. The CDR3 runs 15 residues. In DNA, the CDR3 is TGTGCCAGCAGCCCGGCGGACAGGGAAACAGATACGCAGTATTTT. This gives the protein CASSPADRETDTQYF.

This clonotype has at least ten counts. This chain joins TRBV2 and TRBJ1-1; TRBD1 matches 10 bases. V was clipped by 5 bases and J by 0 bases; unmatched bases: 12. The CDR3 is 18 amino acids. Germline loops: CDR1 SNHLY, CDR2 FYNNEI. The CDR3 is CASSSLGTGDEMNTEAFF. In DNA form, the CDR3 reads TGTGCCAGCAGTTCCTTGGGGACAGGGGACGAAATGAACACTGAAGCTTTCTTT. The entire variable domain, with the rest obtained from reference TRBV2 and TRBJ1-1, is as follows: EPEVTQTPSHQVTQMGQEVILRCVPISNHLYFYWYRQILGQKVEFLVSFYNNEISEKSEIFDDQFSVERPDGSNFTLKIRSTKLEDSAMYFCASSSLGTGDEMNTEAFFGQGTRLTVV.

A remark on this clonotype: Since a much larger clone is just one base distant, this may be a read error. The chain joins TRBV10-3 to TRBJ1-2, with a possible D match to TRBD1 (5 bases). The germline gives CDR1 ENHRY, CDR2 SYGVKD. The V gene lost 11 bases and the J gene lost 7 bases, with 20 bases spanning the gap. The CDR3 totals 13 residues. CDR3 protein: CACSEAGGTGYTF. The CDR3 region has the DNA TGTGCCTGCAGTGAGGCGGGGGGGACTGGCTACACCTTC.

This clonotype was seen more than once but under ten times. V is TRBV20-1 and J is TRBJ2-1; 8 positions match TRBD2. V was clipped by 0 bases and J by 7 bases; unmatched bases: 5. This CDR3 spans 14 amino acids. Germline CDR1 reads DFQATT; CDR2 reads SNEGSKA (reference sequence). The CDR3 reads CSARDLGGANEQFF. CDR3 sequence (DNA): TGCAGTGCTAGAGACCTCGGGGGGGCAAATGAGCAGTTCTTC.

The chain couples TRBV12-3 or TRBV12-4 to TRBJ1-6; 7 bases agree with TRBD1. CDR3 size: 15 residues. V gave up 2 bases and J gave up 7 bases; unmatched junction bases: 5. CDR3 sequence (DNA): TGTGCCAGCAGTTTAACAGGGGAGGGGAATTCACCCCTCCACTTT. Its translation is CASSLTGEGNSPLHF.

This clonotype has a count of ten or more. This rearrangement joins TRBV7-6 to TRBJ2-1; D not resolved. The CDR3 extends over 12 amino acids. V lost 5 bases, J lost 9 bases, and 11 bases lay in between. Germline assignment: CDR1 SGHVS and CDR2 FNYEAQ. CDR3 loop: CASSLVGIEQFF. The CDR3 nucleotides are TGTGCCAGCAGCCTCGTGGGGATTGAGCAGTTCTTC.

This chain connects TRBV12-5 to TRBJ2-1; TRBD2 might be the D (5 bases). V was pared by 0 bases and J by 7 bases, with 13 bases between. CDR1 is LGHNT and CDR2 is FRNRAP in the germline V gene. The CDR3 covers 15 residues. CDR3 sequence reads: CASGLVTDWPNEQFF. Written as DNA, the CDR3 is TGTGCTAGTGGTTTGGTCACGGACTGGCCAAATGAGCAGTTCTTC.

As regards this clonotype: The conserved closing phenylalanine or tryptophan is absent in this CDR3, likely reflecting a read error. The CDR3 region is CSARDSTGKNTEAFS. The CDR3 DNA sequence: TGCAGCGCTAGAGACTCGACAGGAAAGAACACTGAAGCTTTCTCT. J is TRBJ1-1 and V is TRBV20-1; D may be TRBD1 (6 bases). Germline V gene sequence: CDR1 DFQATT, CDR2 SNEGSKA (reference sequence). The CDR3 extends over 15 amino acids.

This clonotype was detected many times. The chain has TRBV7-2 and TRBJ2-1; 8 bases map to TRBD2. Germline values: CDR1 SGHTA, CDR2 FQGNSA. V trimming: 1 base; J trimming: 10 bases; junction bases outside the gene matches: 12. This CDR3 comprises 16 residues. The CDR3 DNA sequence: TGTGCCAGCAGCTTAGGTCTAGCGGGCAACTCCCGAGAGCAGTTCTTC. Translation gives CASSLGLAGNSREQFF.

This clonotype was detected only a few times. The chain links TRBV2 to TRBJ1-2; 7 bases are a match to TRBD1. The CDR3 runs 14 residues. The V segment lost 5 bases and the J segment 4 bases; nucleotides outside the gene matches: 7. The germline CDR1 and CDR2 sequences are SNHLY and FYNNEI. This CDR3 is CASSYRQGAYGYTF. The CDR3 DNA reads as TGTGCCAGCAGTTACCGACAGGGTGCCTATGGCTACACCTTC. The whole variable domain, filled in from reference TRBV2 and TRBJ1-2, reads EPEVTQTPSHQVTQMGQEVILRCVPISNHLYFYWYRQILGQKVEFLVSFYNNEISEKSEIFDDQFSVERPDGSNFTLKIRSTKLEDSAMYFCASSYRQGAYGYTFGSGTRLTVV.

This clonotype was counted many times. The chain carries TRBV10-1 and TRBJ1-6; 9 positions match TRBD1. The V segment lost 9 bases and the J segment 7 bases; nucleotides outside the gene matches: 1. Germline V gene lookup returns CDR1 WNHNN and CDR2 SYGVQD (reference sequence). This CDR3 is 12 amino acids long. CDR3 sequence reads: CASGQGNSPLHF. As DNA, the CDR3 is TGCGCCAGTGGACAGGGGAATTCACCCCTCCACTTT.

A few counts support this clonotype. V gene TRBV7-2 combines with J gene TRBJ2-2; D is unclear. V was cut by 3 bases and J by 6 bases, with 8 bases left in between. The germline V gene has CDR1 SGHTA and CDR2 FQGNSA. The CDR3 runs to 13 residues. The CDR3 DNA is TGTGCCAGCAGCTTTCACGGATCCGGGGAGCTGTTTTTT. Its protein product is CASSFHGSGELFF.